This paragraph reports one T cell receptor beta chain. The CDR3 is 14 residues long. V lost 0 bases and J 3 bases, leaving 9 bases between the germline ends. Per the germline V gene, CDR1 is MNHEY and CDR2 is SMNVEV (reference sequence). TCR sequencing covered three patients who responded to pembrolizumab. The data were taken from a study of PD-1 blockade in mismatch repair-deficient tumors. Study summary: Enrolled about 2013-2016, patients had progressing, pretreated mismatch repair-deficient cancers of over nine types.

The table came from immunoSEQ multiplex PCR; TCRdb's copy has only in-frame clones and leaves some out. The sample shows fewer than 100,000 clones, around 85% of them seen only once. Material: peripheral blood, obtained 12 weeks after starting pembrolizumab. The receptor was derived from an adult with mismatch repair-deficient cancer. The chain employs TRBV27 and TRBJ2-7, with a weak D call TRBD2 (5 bases). The CDR3 region is CASSLSGEVYEQYF. The CDR3 region has the DNA TGTGCCAGCAGTTTATCGGGAGAAGTCTACGAGCAGTACTTC.